This TCR beta chain was sequenced during a study of cytomegalovirus exposure and HLA in healthy donors. Details on this clone: The antigen is undetermined.

General study points: When analyzed later, the rates of TCR association showed variation by HLA locus, with DRB1 the most and HLA-C the fewest.

The study ran its PCR with 60 Vbeta and 13 Jbeta primers. Measured with immunoSEQ multiplex PCR; TCRdb has only the in-frame clones, and not every one. Altogether roughly 200,000 clones are present, 75% to 85% being singletons, with the ten largest covering roughly 15%. V was pared by 5 bases and J by 1 base, with 12 bases between. Germline V gene sequence: CDR1 SEHNR, CDR2 FQNEAQ (reference sequence). This CDR3 spans 15 amino acids. Sequencing was performed on PBMCs. This receptor was obtained from a woman in her 30s in good health and CMV-seropositive. This sequence joins TRBV7-9 and TRBJ1-5; D is undetermined. The CDR3 nucleotides are TGTGCCAGCAGCCCCCCGGGTACGAGCAATCAGCCCCAGCATTTT. Amino acids: CASSPPGTSNQPQHF. The full variable domain, completed using reference TRBV7-9 and TRBJ1-5, is DTGVSQNPRHKITKRGQNVTFRCDPISEHNRLYWYRQTLGQGPEFLTYFQNEAQLEKSRLLSDRFSAERPKGSFSTLEIQRTEQGDSAMYLCASSPPGTSNQPQHFGDGTRLSIL.